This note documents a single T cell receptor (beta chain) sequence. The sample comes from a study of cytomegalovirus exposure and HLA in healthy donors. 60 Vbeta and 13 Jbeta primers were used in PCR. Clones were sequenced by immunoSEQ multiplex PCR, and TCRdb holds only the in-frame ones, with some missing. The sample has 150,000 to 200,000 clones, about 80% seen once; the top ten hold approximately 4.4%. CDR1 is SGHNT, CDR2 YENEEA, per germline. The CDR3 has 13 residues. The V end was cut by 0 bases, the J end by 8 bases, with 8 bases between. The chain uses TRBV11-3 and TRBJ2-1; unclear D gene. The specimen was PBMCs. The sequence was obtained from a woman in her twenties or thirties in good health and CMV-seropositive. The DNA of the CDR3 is TGTGCCAGCAGCTTAGAGTCCACTCATGAGCAGTTCTTC. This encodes CASSLESTHEQFF. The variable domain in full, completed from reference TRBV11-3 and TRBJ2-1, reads EAGVVQSPRYKIIEKKQPVAFWCNPISGHNTLYWYLQNLGQGPELLIRYENEEAVDDSQLPKDRFSAERLKGVDSTLKIQPAELGDSAVYLCASSLESTHEQFFGPGTRLTVL.